The 21 T cell receptor beta chains listed next were all sequenced from one sample in a study of cytomegalovirus exposure and HLA in healthy donors. It was with 60 Vbeta and 13 Jbeta primers that the PCR ran. The repertoire was sequenced with immunoSEQ multiplex PCR; TCRdb's copy has only in-frame clones and lacks some. The repertoire holds about 140,000 clones, with around 82% as singletons. Sequences were obtained from PBMCs. The receptors were gathered from a man between 45 and 60 years old in good health and CMV-seronegative.

The J gene is TRBJ1-1, the V gene TRBV28; 8 bases map to TRBD1. The junction had 14 bases not matched to a gene; V was cut back by 4 bases and J by 4 bases. The CDR3 loop spans 17 amino acids. CDR1 is MDHEN, CDR2 SYDVKM, per germline. CDR3 residues: CASSSQGAVNTRTEAFF. As DNA, the CDR3 is TGTGCCAGCAGTTCCCAGGGGGCCGTTAATACTCGCACTGAAGCTTTCTTT.

This clone was detected a few times. The J gene is TRBJ1-3, the V gene TRBV5-6, with D hard to call. The CDR3 totals 12 residues. Germline CDR1 reads SGHDT; CDR2 reads YYEEEE. V was cut by 1 base and J by 3 bases, with 2 bases left in between. The chain's CDR3 is CASSLYGNTIYF. For the CDR3, the DNA is TGTGCCAGCAGCTTGTATGGAAACACCATATATTTT.

V usage is TRBV29-1 and J usage is TRBJ1-1, with TRBD1 identical over 12 bases. V was pared by 2 bases and J by 6 bases, with 4 bases of the junction left unmatched. This CDR3 is built from 14 residues. Germline CDR1 and CDR2: SQVTM and ANQGSEA. CDR3: CSVESGTGGPEAFF. In DNA form, the CDR3 reads TGCAGCGTTGAATCCGGGACAGGGGGCCCTGAAGCTTTCTTT. Full variable domain (outside the CDR3, taken from reference TRBV29-1 and TRBJ1-1): SAVISQKPSRDICQRGTSLTIQCQVDSQVTMMFWYRQQPGQSLTLIATANQGSEATYESGFVIDKFPISRPNLTFSTLTVSNMSPEDSSIYLCSVESGTGGPEAFFGQGTRLTVV.

The rearrangement links TRBV29-1 to TRBJ1-1; 8 nucleotides line up with TRBD1. V was clipped by 6 bases and J by 3 bases; unmatched bases: 3. This CDR3 is 12 amino acids long. Germline V lookup: CDR1 SQVTM, CDR2 ANQGSEA. CDR3 loop: CSVKTGDTEAFF. CDR3 sequence (DNA): TGCAGCGTCAAGACAGGGGACACTGAAGCTTTCTTT.

The CDR3 coding sequence is TGTGCCAGCAGCTCGGGACTAGCGGGAGGGCCGGATAACGAGCAGTACTTC. This translates into CASSSGLAGGPDNEQYF. The V gene is TRBV5-4, the J gene TRBJ2-7, with TRBD2 matching 16 bases. This CDR3 is 17 amino acids long. V trimming: 3 bases; J trimming: 5 bases; junction bases outside the gene matches: 8. CDR1 and CDR2 from the germline V gene are SGHNT and YYREEE (reference sequence).

The J gene is TRBJ1-5, the V gene TRBV11-3, with D possibly being TRBD1 (5 bases). The CDR3 has 15 amino acids. Germline assignment: CDR1 SGHNT and CDR2 YENEEA. V was cut by 5 bases and J by 11 bases, with 22 bases left in between. The CDR3 loop is CASSRSPGEDGSQHF. DNA of the CDR3: TGTGCCAGCAGCCGTTCGCCGGGGGAGGATGGGTCCCAGCATTTT. The full variable domain, rest sourced from reference TRBV11-3 and TRBJ1-5, is EAGVVQSPRYKIIEKKQPVAFWCNPISGHNTLYWYLQNLGQGPELLIRYENEEAVDDSQLPKDRFSAERLKGVDSTLKIQPAELGDSAVYLCASSRSPGEDGSQHFGDGTRLSIL.

This chain uses TRBV6-1 with TRBJ1-3; the D gene is possibly TRBD1 (5 bases). The CDR3 sequence is 17 residues long. Germline CDR1 is MNHNS and CDR2 is SASEGT. V was cut by 4 bases and J by 1 base, with 17 bases left in between. The CDR3 reads CASSAPQGRVSGNTIYF. The CDR3 DNA reads as TGTGCCAGCAGTGCCCCTCAGGGAAGGGTGTCTGGAAACACCATATATTTT.

The chain recombines TRBV6-1 with TRBJ2-4, with 7 positions matching TRBD2. Unmatched junction bases numbered 7, after V lost 8 bases and J lost 0 bases. Germline values: CDR1 MNHNS, CDR2 SASEGT. This CDR3 has 15 amino acids. Here the CDR3 DNA reads TGTGCCAGCTCCAGCGGGGTTCTAGCCAAAAACATTCAGTACTTC. This translates into CASSSGVLAKNIQYF.

Only one count was recorded for this clone. This rearrangement joins TRBV5-4 to TRBJ1-1, with D possibly TRBD1 on 6 matching bases. Germline values: CDR1 SGHNT, CDR2 YYREEE (reference sequence). The CDR3 runs to 15 residues. Trimming removed 0 bases at V and 4 bases at J, with 13 bases between. This CDR3 is CASSLAQGQTTEAFF. In DNA form, the CDR3 reads TGTGCCAGCAGCTTGGCACAGGGCCAGACCACTGAAGCTTTCTTT.

The chain links TRBV5-4 to TRBJ2-5; D is perhaps TRBD2 (6 bases). Germline V gene sequence: CDR1 SGHNT, CDR2 YYREEE (reference sequence). Trimming left V 0 bases short and J 3 bases short, with 12 bases between. The CDR3 runs to 15 residues. In nucleotides, the CDR3 is TGTGCCAGCAGCTTGGACGGGAGCAATAAAGAGACCCAGTACTTC. Residues: CASSLDGSNKETQYF.

This clone was seen only a few times. The V gene is TRBV7-9, the J gene TRBJ2-4, with a weak D call TRBD2 (6 bases). V lost 4 bases to trimming and J lost 0 bases, with 13 bases between them. The CDR3 sequence is 16 residues long. Germline V gives CDR1 SEHNR, CDR2 FQNEAQ (reference sequence). The CDR3 bases are TGTGCCAGCAGCTCGTCTAGCGCCCTAGCCAAAAACATTCAGTACTTC. Its translation: CASSSSSALAKNIQYF.

For the CDR3, the DNA is TGTGCCAGCAGGTCCGTCGGGACAGGGGGCTATGGCTACACCTTC. Translated: CASRSVGTGGYGYTF. This chain uses TRBV27 with TRBJ1-2, with TRBD1 matching 11 bases. V lost 6 bases to trimming and J lost 4 bases; unmatched junction nucleotides: 7. Germline V gene lookup returns CDR1 MNHEY and CDR2 SMNVEV (reference sequence). The length of the CDR3 is 15 residues.

This clone was observed a few times. V is TRBV28 and J is TRBJ1-2; 9 positions agree with TRBD1. This CDR3 comprises 15 residues. V lost 3 bases to trimming and J lost 4 bases; unmatched junction nucleotides: 6. Germline CDR1 is MDHEN and CDR2 is SYDVKM. DNA of the CDR3: TGTGCCAGCAGTTTTCGACAGGGGGGGATCTATGGCTACACCTTC. Protein product: CASSFRQGGIYGYTF.

Only a few counts were recorded for this clone. The V call is TRBV18, the J call TRBJ1-1, with 9 bases fitting TRBD1. The CDR3 has 16 amino acids. V dropped 4 bases and J dropped 2; count of bases not matched to a gene: 8. Germline V gene lookup returns CDR1 KGHSH and CDR2 LQKENI. CDR3 loop: CASSQQGAPINTEAFF. The DNA of the CDR3 is TGTGCCAGCTCACAACAGGGGGCACCAATTAACACTGAAGCTTTCTTT.

The chain is built from TRBV29-1 and TRBJ2-1; a weak D match, TRBD2 (6 bases). CDR1 is SQVTM and CDR2 is ANQGSEA in the germline V gene. There are 8 residues in the CDR3. The CDR3 sequence is CSGGDQFF. The CDR3 coding sequence is TGCTCCGGGGGAGACCAGTTCTTC.

The CDR3 bases are TGTGCCAGCAGCTTAGGGTCGACGGGCGCCACAGGGACCCAGTACTTC. As protein: CASSLGSTGATGTQYF. J is TRBJ2-5 and V is TRBV7-7, with D tentatively TRBD1 (5 bases). CDR3 length: 16 residues. CDR1 and CDR2 (germline): SSHAT, FNYEAQ (reference sequence). The ends were cut back, 1 base at V and 7 bases at J, with 19 bases in the middle. Variable domain in full (rest from reference TRBV7-7 and TRBJ2-5): GAGVSQSPRYKVTKRGQDVTLRCDPISSHATLYWYQQALGQGPEFLTYFNYEAQPDKSGLPSDRFSAERPEGSISTLTIQRTEQRDSAMYRCASSLGSTGATGTQYFGPGTRLLVL.

This clone turned up a few times. The rearrangement links TRBV9 to TRBJ2-2; 10 bases fit TRBD2. The CDR3 contains 16 residues. J lost 5 bases, V lost 0 bases, and 4 bases had no gene match. The germline V gene has CDR1 SGDLS and CDR2 YYNGEE. The CDR3 DNA is TGTGCCAGCAGCGTAGCCCTAGCGGGAGTAACCGGGGAGCTGTTTTTT. Encoded protein: CASSVALAGVTGELFF.

V and J are TRBV19 and TRBJ2-5, with D perhaps matching TRBD1 (5 bases). The V and J ends lost 5 bases and 1 base respectively, with 14 bases between them. Germline CDR1 LNHDA, CDR2 SQIVND (reference sequence). The CDR3 spans 15 residues. CDR3 sequence: CASSGPGKGQETQYF. For the CDR3, the DNA is TGTGCCAGTAGTGGCCCAGGGAAGGGCCAAGAGACCCAGTACTTC.

This CDR3 is CASNGGGDRGNYGYTF. The CDR3 DNA follows: TGTGCCAGCAACGGAGGGGGGGACAGGGGAAACTATGGCTACACCTTC. The genes are TRBV28 and TRBJ1-2; TRBD1 agrees at 10 bases. Trimming at V came to 7 bases and at J to 2 bases, leaving 10 bases not matched to a gene. The germline V gene encodes CDR1 MDHEN and CDR2 SYDVKM. The CDR3 extends over 16 amino acids.

This rearrangement joins TRBV6-4 to TRBJ1-2; 7 bases align to TRBD1. The CDR3 runs to 13 residues. CDR1 and CDR2 from the germline V gene are MRHNA and SNTAGT. The trim removed 3 bases at V and 7 bases at J, leaving 5 bases unmatched. CDR3 DNA: TGTGCCAGCAGTGAAACAGGGGCTGGTGGCTACACCTTC. This codes for CASSETGAGGYTF.

Concerning this clone itself: This sample includes further DNA sequences coding for the same CDR3. The chain joins TRBV7-9 to TRBJ1-5, with unresolved D. The germline gives CDR1 SEHNR, CDR2 FQNEAQ (reference sequence). The CDR3 loop spans 13 amino acids. Trimming took 3 bases from V and 4 from J, leaving 7 bases between them. As DNA, the CDR3 is TGTGCCAGCAGCTTCAGCGGGAATCAGCCCCAGCATTTT. Residues: CASSFSGNQPQHF.